This TCR beta chain is drawn from a study of cytomegalovirus exposure and HLA in healthy donors. 13 Jbeta primers and 60 Vbeta primers were used for the PCR. TCRdb keeps only in-frame clones here, not all; method: immunoSEQ multiplex PCR. This table has about 80,000 clones, approximately 67% appearing once. This CDR3 has 15 amino acids. Trimming took off 3 bases at V and 6 bases at J, with 15 bases between the two ends. The germline gives CDR1 MNHNS, CDR2 SASEGT. This chain uses TRBV6-1 with TRBJ2-1; D gene uncertain. The receptor was derived from a male donor in good health and CMV-seropositive. Sequenced: PBMCs. CDR3 loop: CASSDPFFPSNEQFF. The CDR3 region has the DNA TGTGCCAGCAGTGACCCGTTCTTTCCGAGCAATGAGCAGTTCTTC.